This T cell receptor beta chain was sequenced during a study of blood T cell repertoires in COVID-19. Study in general: COVID-19 samples from acute and convalescent phases originated in the United States, Italy and Spain.

The germline CDR1 and CDR2 sequences are MNHEY and SMNVEV (reference sequence). The CDR3 extends over 15 amino acids. Trimming stripped 6 bases from V and 1 base from J, with 15 bases between. The method was immunoSEQ multiplex PCR; TCRdb's version includes in-frame clones alone and lacks a portion of them. Altogether approximately 52,000 clones are present, nearly 90% being singletons, with the ten largest covering nearly 5%. The sequence came from a man aged 55-75 years with active COVID-19. Sequencing was carried out using peripheral blood. This chain links TRBV27 with TRBJ1-1; D might be TRBD1 (5 bases). CDR3 residues: CASSPQGAGNTEAFF. In DNA, the CDR3 is TGTGCCAGCAGCCCCCAGGGTGCAGGGAACACTGAAGCTTTCTTT.